The 8 T cell receptor beta chains below come from one sample, sequenced in a study of cytomegalovirus exposure and HLA in healthy donors. Data came from immunoSEQ multiplex PCR; TCRdb stores just in-frame clones and leaves some out. The table has 150,000 to 180,000 clones, about 82% seen once; the top ten hold approximately 2%. What was sequenced was PBMCs. The receptors were gathered from a human donor in good health.

The genes are TRBV7-9 and TRBJ1-4; weak D call: TRBD1 (5 bases). V shed 4 bases and J shed 7 bases, with 16 bases lying between them. Germline CDR1 reads SEHNR; CDR2 reads FQNEAQ (reference sequence). The CDR3 consists of 15 residues. CDR3 protein: CASSSVQALGEKLFF. The CDR3 coding sequence is TGTGCCAGCAGCTCGGTACAGGCTTTGGGTGAAAAACTGTTTTTT.

The J gene is TRBJ2-1, the V gene TRBV18; 14 nucleotides match TRBD2. Germline V gene data show CDR1 as KGHSH and CDR2 as LQKENI. The length of the CDR3 is 16 residues. The ends lost 3 bases at V and 8 bases at J; junction bases unmatched: 6. The CDR3: CASSPPGLAGVHEQFF. CDR3 coding DNA: TGTGCCAGCTCACCGCCGGGACTAGCGGGAGTCCATGAGCAGTTCTTC.

The chain employs TRBV11-2 and TRBJ2-7; 7 bases are shared with TRBD2. The V and J ends lost 5 bases and 3 bases, in that order; junction bases with no gene match: 7. The CDR3 has 14 residues. Germline V gene sequence: CDR1 SGHAT, CDR2 FQNNGV. DNA of the CDR3: TGTGCCAGCAGCATCTTACGGGACTACTACGAGCAGTACTTC. Protein: CASSILRDYYEQYF.

This sequence joins TRBV6-1 and TRBJ2-7; 10 bases are a match to TRBD1. V lost 8 bases and J lost 6; bases outside the gene matches: 4. The CDR3 loop spans 12 amino acids. The germline CDR1 and CDR2 sequences are MNHNS and SASEGT. The CDR3 sequence is CASAGTGVEQYF. CDR3 in DNA: TGTGCCAGCGCGGGGACAGGGGTCGAGCAGTACTTC.

Regarding this clone: Other DNA sequences in the sample encode the same CDR3. The CDR3 DNA reads TGCGCCAGCAGCTTGGGCTCGGACGAGCAGTACTTC. Its translation is CASSLGSDEQYF. The chain uses TRBV5-1 and TRBJ2-7, with no clear D. Germline values: CDR1 SGHRS, CDR2 YFSETQ. This CDR3 is 12 amino acids long. The germline V and J ends were trimmed by 0 bases and 5 bases, with 6 bases remaining between them.

The CDR3 DNA reads TGCAGCGTTCTCGGCGGAGGGAACACTGAAGCTTTCTTT. Protein: CSVLGGGNTEAFF. The chain recombines TRBV29-1 with TRBJ1-1, with D uncertain. The CDR3 contains 13 residues. The germline V gene has CDR1 SQVTM and CDR2 ANQGSEA. Deletions cut 5 bases from V and 1 base from J, with 11 bases between.

This rearrangement joins TRBV15 to TRBJ1-1, with 9 bases matching TRBD1. V gave up 4 bases and J gave up 2 bases; unmatched junction bases: 11. This CDR3 has 17 amino acids. The germline V gene encodes CDR1 LNHNV and CDR2 YYDKDF (reference sequence). Written as DNA, the CDR3 is TGTGCCACCAGCAATTACTTAAGGGGACAGGGAAACACTGAAGCTTTCTTT. Translation gives CATSNYLRGQGNTEAFF.

V usage is TRBV5-1 and J usage is TRBJ1-1; 7 bases are a match to TRBD1. V was clipped by 1 base and J by 1 base; unmatched bases: 10. CDR1 and CDR2 from the germline V gene are SGHRS and YFSETQ. This CDR3 has 17 amino acids. The CDR3 coding sequence is TGCGCCAGCAGCTTGCAAGGAAGACAGGGCAGGAACACTGAAGCTTTCTTT. It encodes CASSLQGRQGRNTEAFF.